This T cell receptor beta chain was recorded in a study of breast tumors, draining lymph nodes, adjacent tissues. MiXCR, run by TCRdb on the multiplex PCR reads, gives a single entry per CDR3 protein. The data hold tens of thousands of distinct CDR3 sequences, with under 75% observed a single time. The CDR3 runs to 15 residues. Germline CDR1 reads MNHEY; CDR2 reads SVGAGI. Between the trimmed V and J ends, which lost 6 bases and 1 base, there was a span of 15 bases. This clonotype has a single count. The chain is built from TRBV6-5 and TRBJ1-2; no reliable D call. The TCR was taken from a female donor with breast cancer. Some clones in this sample may be carry-over from other donors' samples. Sequenced sample: breast tumor tissue. The CDR3 is CASSQLAGGNYGYTF. DNA for the CDR3: TGTGCCAGCAGCCAACTAGCGGGAGGTAACTATGGCTACACCTTC.